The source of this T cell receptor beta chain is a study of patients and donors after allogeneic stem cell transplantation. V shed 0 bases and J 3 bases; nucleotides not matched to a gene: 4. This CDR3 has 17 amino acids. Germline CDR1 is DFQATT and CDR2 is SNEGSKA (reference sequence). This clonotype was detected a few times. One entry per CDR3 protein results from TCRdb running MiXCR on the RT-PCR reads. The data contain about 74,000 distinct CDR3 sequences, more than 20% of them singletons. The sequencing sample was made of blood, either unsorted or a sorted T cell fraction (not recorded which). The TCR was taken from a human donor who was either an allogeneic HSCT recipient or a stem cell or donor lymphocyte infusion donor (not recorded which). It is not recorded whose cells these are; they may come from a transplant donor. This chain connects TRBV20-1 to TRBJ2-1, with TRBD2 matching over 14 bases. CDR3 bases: TGCAGTGCTAGAGATCTGGGACTAGCGGGAGTCTACAATGAGCAGTTCTTC. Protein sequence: CSARDLGLAGVYNEQFF.